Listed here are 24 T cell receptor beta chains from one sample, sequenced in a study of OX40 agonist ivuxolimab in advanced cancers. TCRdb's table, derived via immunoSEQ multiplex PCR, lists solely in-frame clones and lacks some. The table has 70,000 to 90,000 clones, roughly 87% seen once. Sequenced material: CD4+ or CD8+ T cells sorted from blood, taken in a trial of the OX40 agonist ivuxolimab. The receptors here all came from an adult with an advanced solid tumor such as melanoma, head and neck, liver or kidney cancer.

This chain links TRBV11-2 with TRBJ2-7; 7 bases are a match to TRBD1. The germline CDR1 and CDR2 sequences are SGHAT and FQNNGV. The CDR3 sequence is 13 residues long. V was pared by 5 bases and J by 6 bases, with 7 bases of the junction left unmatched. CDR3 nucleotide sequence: TGTGCCAGCAGCACCCGGGCAGGGGGCGAGCAGTACTTC. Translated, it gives CASSTRAGGEQYF.

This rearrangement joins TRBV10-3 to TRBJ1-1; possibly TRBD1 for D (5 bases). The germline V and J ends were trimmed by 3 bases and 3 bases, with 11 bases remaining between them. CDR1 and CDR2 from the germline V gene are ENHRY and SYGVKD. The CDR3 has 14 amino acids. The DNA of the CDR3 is TGTGCCATCAGTGACCCGCGGGGACACACTGAAGCTTTCTTT. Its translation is CAISDPRGHTEAFF.

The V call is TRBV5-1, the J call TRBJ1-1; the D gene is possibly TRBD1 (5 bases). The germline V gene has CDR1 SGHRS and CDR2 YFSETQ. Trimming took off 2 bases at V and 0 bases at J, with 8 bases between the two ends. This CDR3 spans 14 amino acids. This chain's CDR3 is CASSFGAMNTEAFF. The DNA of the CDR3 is TGCGCCAGCAGCTTTGGGGCGATGAACACTGAAGCTTTCTTT. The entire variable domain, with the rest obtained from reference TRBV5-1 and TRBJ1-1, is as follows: KAGVTQTPRYLIKTRGQQVTLSCSPISGHRSVSWYQQTPGQGLQFLFEYFSETQRNKGNFPGRFSGRQFSNSRSEMNVSTLELGDSALYLCASSFGAMNTEAFFGQGTRLTVV.

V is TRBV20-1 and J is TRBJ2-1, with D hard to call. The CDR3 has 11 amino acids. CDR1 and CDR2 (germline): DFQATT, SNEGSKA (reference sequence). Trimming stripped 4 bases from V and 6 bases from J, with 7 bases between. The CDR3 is CSATPSNEQFF. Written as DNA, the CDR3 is TGCAGTGCTACACCAAGCAATGAGCAGTTCTTC.

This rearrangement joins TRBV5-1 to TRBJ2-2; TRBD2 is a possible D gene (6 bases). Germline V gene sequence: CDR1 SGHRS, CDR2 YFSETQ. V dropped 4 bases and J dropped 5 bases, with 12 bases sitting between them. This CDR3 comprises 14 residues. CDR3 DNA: TGCGCCAGCAGCCCAGGAGGGCTGACCGGGGAGCTGTTTTTT. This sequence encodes CASSPGGLTGELFF.

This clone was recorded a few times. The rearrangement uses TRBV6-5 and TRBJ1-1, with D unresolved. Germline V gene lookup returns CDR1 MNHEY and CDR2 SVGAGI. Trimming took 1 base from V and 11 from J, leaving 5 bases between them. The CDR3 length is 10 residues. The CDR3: CASSYLMAFF. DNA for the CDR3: TGTGCCAGCAGTTACTTGATGGCTTTCTTT.

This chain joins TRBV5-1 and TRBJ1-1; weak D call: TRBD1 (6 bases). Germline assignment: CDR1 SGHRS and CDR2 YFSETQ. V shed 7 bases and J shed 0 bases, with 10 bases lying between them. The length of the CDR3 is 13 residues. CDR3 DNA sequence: TGCGCCAGCGGGGGCCAGCTGAACACTGAAGCTTTCTTT. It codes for CASGGQLNTEAFF.

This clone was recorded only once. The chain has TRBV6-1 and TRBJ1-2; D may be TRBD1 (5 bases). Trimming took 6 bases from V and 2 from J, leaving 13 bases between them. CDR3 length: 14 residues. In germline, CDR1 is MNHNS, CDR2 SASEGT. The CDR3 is CASSPTANNYGYTF. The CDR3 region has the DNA TGTGCCAGCAGCCCGACAGCAAACAACTATGGCTACACCTTC.

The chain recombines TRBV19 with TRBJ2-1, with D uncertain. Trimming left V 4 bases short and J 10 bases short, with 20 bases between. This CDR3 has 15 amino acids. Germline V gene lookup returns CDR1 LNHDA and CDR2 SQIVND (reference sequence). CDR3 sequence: CASSTPPFFDGEQFF. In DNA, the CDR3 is TGTGCCAGTAGTACTCCACCCTTTTTCGATGGGGAGCAGTTCTTC.

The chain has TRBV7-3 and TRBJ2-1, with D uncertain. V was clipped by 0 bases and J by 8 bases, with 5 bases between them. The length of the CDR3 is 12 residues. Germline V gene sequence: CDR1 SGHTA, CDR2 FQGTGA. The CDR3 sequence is CASSLTGYEQFF. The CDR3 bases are TGTGCCAGCAGCTTAACAGGGTATGAGCAGTTCTTC.

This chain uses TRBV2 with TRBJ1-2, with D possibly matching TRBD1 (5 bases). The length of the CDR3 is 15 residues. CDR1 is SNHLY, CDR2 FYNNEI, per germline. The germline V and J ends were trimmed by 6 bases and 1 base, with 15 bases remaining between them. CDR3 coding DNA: TGTGCCAGCAGGGCCTGGGAAGGGGATAACTATGGCTACACCTTC. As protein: CASRAWEGDNYGYTF.

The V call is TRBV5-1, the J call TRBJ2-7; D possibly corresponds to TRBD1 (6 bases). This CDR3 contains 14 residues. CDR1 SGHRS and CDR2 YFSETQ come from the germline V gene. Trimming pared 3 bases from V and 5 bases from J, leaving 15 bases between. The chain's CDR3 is CASSYYTGNNEQYF. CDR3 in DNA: TGCGCCAGCAGCTACTACACAGGGAACAACGAGCAGTACTTC.

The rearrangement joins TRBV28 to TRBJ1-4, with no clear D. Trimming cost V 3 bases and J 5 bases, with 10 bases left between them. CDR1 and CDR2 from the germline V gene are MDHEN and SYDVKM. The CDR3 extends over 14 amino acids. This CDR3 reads CASSLVQLNEKLFF. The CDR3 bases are TGTGCCAGCAGTTTGGTGCAATTGAATGAAAAACTGTTTTTT.

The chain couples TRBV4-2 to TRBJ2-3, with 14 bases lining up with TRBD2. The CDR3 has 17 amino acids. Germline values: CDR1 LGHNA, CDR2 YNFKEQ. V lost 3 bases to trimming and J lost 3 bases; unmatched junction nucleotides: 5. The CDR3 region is CASSHGTSGSLTDTQYF. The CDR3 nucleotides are TGTGCCAGCAGCCACGGGACTAGCGGGAGTTTAACAGATACGCAGTATTTT.

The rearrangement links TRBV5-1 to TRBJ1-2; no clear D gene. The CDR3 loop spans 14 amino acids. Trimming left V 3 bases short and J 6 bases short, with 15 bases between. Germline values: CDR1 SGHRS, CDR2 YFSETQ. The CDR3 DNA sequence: TGCGCCAGCAGCTACGACCCCAGCCATGATGGCTACACCTTC. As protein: CASSYDPSHDGYTF.

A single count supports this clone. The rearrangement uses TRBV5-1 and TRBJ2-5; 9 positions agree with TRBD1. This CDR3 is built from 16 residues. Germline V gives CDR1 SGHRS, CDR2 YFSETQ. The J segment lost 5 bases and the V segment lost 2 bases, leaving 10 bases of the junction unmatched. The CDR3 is CASSLFRQGEVETQYF. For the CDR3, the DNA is TGCGCCAGCAGCTTATTCAGACAGGGGGAGGTGGAGACCCAGTACTTC.

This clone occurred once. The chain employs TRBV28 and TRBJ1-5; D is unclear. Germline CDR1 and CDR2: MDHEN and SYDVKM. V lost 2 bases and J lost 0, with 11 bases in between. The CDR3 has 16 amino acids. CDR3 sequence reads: CASSLIPSVSNQPQHF. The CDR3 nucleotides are TGTGCCAGCAGTTTAATTCCCTCCGTTAGCAATCAGCCCCAGCATTTT.

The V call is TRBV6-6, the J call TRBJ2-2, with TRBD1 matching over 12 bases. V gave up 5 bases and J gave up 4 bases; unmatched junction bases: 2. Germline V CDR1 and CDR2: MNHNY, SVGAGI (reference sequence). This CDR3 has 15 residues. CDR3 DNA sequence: TGTGCCAGCAGTCGGGACAGGGGGCTCACCGGGGAGCTGTTTTTT. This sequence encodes CASSRDRGLTGELFF.

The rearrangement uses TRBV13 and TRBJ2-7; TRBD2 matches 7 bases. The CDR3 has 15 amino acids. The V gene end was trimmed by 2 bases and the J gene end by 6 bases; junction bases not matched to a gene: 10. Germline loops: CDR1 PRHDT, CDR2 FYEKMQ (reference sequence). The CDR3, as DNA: TGTGCCAGCAGCTTATCCCCGGGAGGTTGGGGCGAGCAGTACTTC. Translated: CASSLSPGGWGEQYF.

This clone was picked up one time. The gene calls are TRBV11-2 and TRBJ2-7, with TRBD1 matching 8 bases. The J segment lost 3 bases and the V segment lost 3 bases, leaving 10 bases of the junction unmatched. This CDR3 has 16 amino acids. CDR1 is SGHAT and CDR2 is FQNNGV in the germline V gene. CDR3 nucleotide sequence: TGTGCCAGCAGCTTGCAGGGGGCTTGGGGATTCTACGAGCAGTACTTC. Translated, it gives CASSLQGAWGFYEQYF.

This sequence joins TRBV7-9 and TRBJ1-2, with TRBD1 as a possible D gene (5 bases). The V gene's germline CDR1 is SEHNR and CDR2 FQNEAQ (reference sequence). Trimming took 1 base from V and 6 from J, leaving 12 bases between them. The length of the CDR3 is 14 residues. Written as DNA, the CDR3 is TGTGCCAGCAGCTTAGAGGCAGGGATTGATGGCTACACCTTC. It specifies CASSLEAGIDGYTF.

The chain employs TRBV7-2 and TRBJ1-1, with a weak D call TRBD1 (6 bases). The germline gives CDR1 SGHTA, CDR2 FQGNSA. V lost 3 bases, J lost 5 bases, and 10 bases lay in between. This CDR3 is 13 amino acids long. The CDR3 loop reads CASSFVGGTEAFF. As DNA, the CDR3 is TGTGCCAGCAGCTTTGTAGGGGGAACTGAAGCTTTCTTT.

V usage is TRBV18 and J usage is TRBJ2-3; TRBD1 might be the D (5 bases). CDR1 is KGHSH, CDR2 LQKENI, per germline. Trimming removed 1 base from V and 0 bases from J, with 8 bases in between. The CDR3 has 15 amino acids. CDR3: CASSPQGLSTDTQYF. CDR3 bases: TGTGCCAGCTCACCACAGGGGCTCAGCACAGATACGCAGTATTTT.

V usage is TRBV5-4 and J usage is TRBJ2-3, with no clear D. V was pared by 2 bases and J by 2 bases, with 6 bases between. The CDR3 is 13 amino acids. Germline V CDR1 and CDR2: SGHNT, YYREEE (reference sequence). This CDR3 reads CASSFTNTDTQYF. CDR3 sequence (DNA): TGTGCCAGCAGCTTCACGAACACAGATACGCAGTATTTT.